This TCR beta chain was recovered during a study of T cell changes during pregnancy in multiple sclerosis. The CDR3 runs to 14 residues. V was pared by 1 base and J by 4 bases, with 9 bases between. CDR1 and CDR2 from the germline V gene are SGHNT and YYREEE (reference sequence). Profiling relied on immunoSEQ multiplex PCR, and the TCRdb table lists in-frame clones only, not all of them. The sample lists 75,000 to 100,000 clones; roughly 91% were seen once. The rearrangement joins TRBV5-4 to TRBJ1-3; TRBD1 might be the D (5 bases). The sequence derives from a female donor in good health, enrolled as a control in a pregnancy study. This specimen was peripheral blood, taken after pregnancy. The CDR3 region is CASSLPGGGNTIYF. The CDR3 DNA is TGTGCCAGCAGCTTGCCCGGGGGGGGAAACACCATATATTTT.